This TCR beta chain was sequenced for a study of CD4 T cells in relation to SARS-CoV-2 and coronaviruses. Study overall: ViraFEST: approximately eleven-day antigen culture of PBMCs, then TCR beta CDR3 sequencing. The restricting HLA molecule for shared crossreactive spike epitopes was mapped.

Here immunoSEQ multiplex PCR was the method, and the copy in TCRdb shows in-frame clones only, minus some. Here the sample spans around 16,000 clones, about 78% being singletons. Turning to this clone: Its target is unknown.

The germline V gene has CDR1 SEHNR and CDR2 FQNEAQ (reference sequence). V shed 11 bases and J 7 bases; nucleotides not matched to a gene: 5. The CDR3 spans 12 residues. The unexposed donors gave CD4+ T cells in 2011-2018, prior to COVID-19. After approximately ten days of culture, CD4+ T cells were isolated. On days 3 and 7, cultures got half fresh IL-2 medium. The rearrangement uses TRBV7-9 and TRBJ1-5, with 10 bases aligning to TRBD1. Input material: CD4+ T cells from PBMCs, cultured in vitro. The clonotype was recovered from a human donor in good health. The CDR3 DNA reads as TGTGCCGGTGGACAGGGGGAACAGCCCCAGCATTTT. This gives the protein CAGGQGEQPQHF. The variable domain in full, with the rest retrieved from reference TRBV7-9 and TRBJ1-5, is DTGVSQNPRHKITKRGQNVTFRCDPISEHNRLYWYRQTLGQGPEFLTYFQNEAQLEKSRLLSDRFSAERPKGSFSTLEIQRTEQGDSAMYLCAGGQGEQPQHFGDGTRLSIL.